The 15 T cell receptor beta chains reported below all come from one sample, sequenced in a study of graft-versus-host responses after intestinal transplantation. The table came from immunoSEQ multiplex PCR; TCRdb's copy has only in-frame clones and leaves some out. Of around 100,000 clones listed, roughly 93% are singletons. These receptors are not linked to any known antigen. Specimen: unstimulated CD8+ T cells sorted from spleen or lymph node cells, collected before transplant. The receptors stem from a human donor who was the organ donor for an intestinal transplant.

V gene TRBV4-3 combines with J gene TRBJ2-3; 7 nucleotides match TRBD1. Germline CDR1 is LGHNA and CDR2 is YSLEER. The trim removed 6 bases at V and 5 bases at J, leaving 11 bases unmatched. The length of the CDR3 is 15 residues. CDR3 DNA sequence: TGCGCCAGCAGTCCCGGGACAGCACCAATAGATACGCAGTATTTT. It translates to CASSPGTAPIDTQYF.

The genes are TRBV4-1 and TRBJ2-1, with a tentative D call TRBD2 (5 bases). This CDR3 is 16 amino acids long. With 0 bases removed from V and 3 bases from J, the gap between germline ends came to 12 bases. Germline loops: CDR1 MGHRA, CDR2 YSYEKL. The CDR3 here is CASSQDLASHYNEQFF. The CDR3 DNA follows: TGCGCCAGCAGCCAAGATTTGGCTAGCCACTACAATGAGCAGTTCTTC.

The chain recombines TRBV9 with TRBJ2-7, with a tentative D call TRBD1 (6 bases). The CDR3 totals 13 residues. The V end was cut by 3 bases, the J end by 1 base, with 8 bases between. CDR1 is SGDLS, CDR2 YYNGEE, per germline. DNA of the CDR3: TGTGCCAGCAGCGGTGACAGGTCCTACGAGCAGTACTTC. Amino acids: CASSGDRSYEQYF.

This CDR3 is CASSYLWDGYTF. The CDR3 nucleotides read TGTGCCAGCAGCTATCTATGGGATGGCTACACCTTC. This chain uses TRBV7-9 with TRBJ1-2; D uncertain. Trimming took 4 bases from V and 6 from J, leaving 9 bases between them. Germline CDR1 is SEHNR and CDR2 is FQNEAQ (reference sequence). This CDR3 is 12 amino acids long. The variable domain in full, completed from reference TRBV7-9 and TRBJ1-2, reads DTGVSQNPRHKITKRGQNVTFRCDPISEHNRLYWYRQTLGQGPEFLTYFQNEAQLEKSRLLSDRFSAERPKGSFSTLEIQRTEQGDSAMYLCASSYLWDGYTFGSGTRLTVV.

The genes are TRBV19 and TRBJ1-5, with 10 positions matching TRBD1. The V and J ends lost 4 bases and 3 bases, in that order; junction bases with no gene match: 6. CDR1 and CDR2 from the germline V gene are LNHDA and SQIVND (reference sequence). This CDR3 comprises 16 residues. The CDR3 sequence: CASSRQGATVNQPQHF. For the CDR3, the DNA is TGTGCCAGTAGTAGACAGGGGGCAACCGTCAATCAGCCCCAGCATTTT.

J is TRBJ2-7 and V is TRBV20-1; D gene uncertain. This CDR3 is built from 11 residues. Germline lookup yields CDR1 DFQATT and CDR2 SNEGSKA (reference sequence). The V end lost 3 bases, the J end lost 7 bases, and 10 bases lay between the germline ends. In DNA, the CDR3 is TGCAGTGCTAGGACTGGTCGGGAGCAGTACTTC. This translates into CSARTGREQYF.

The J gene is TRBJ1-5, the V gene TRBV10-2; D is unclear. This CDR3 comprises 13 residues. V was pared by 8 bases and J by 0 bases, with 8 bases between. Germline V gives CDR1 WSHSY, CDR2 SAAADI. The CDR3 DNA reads TGCGCCAGCGGACGGTATAGCAATCAGCCCCAGCATTTT. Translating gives CASGRYSNQPQHF.

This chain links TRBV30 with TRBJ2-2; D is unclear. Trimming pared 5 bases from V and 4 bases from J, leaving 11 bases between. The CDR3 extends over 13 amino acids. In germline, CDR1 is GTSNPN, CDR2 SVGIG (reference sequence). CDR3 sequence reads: CAWETPGTGELFF. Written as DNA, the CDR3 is TGTGCCTGGGAAACCCCGGGCACCGGGGAGCTGTTTTTT.

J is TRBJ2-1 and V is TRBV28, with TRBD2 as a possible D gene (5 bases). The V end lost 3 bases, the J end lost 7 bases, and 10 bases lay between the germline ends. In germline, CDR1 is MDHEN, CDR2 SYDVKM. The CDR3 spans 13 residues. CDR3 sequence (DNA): TGTGCCAGCAGTTTTGAGGGAGCGAATGAGCAGTTCTTC. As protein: CASSFEGANEQFF. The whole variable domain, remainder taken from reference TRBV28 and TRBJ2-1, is DVKVTQSSRYLVKRTGEKVFLECVQDMDHENMFWYRQDPGLGLRLIYFSYDVKMKEKGDIPEGYSVSREKKERFSLILESASTNQTSMYLCASSFEGANEQFFGPGTRLTVL.

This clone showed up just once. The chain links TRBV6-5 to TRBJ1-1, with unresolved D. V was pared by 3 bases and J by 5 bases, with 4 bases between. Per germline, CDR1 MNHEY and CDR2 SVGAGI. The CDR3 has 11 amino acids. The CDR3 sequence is CASSYGTEAFF. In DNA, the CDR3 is TGTGCCAGCAGTTATGGGACTGAAGCTTTCTTT.

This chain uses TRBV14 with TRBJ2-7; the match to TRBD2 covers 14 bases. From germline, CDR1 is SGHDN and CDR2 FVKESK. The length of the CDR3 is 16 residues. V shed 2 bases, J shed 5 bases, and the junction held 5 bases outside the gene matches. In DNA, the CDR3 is TGTGCCAGCAGCCAAAGGGGACTAGCGGGAGTAGACGAGCAGTACTTC. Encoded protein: CASSQRGLAGVDEQYF.

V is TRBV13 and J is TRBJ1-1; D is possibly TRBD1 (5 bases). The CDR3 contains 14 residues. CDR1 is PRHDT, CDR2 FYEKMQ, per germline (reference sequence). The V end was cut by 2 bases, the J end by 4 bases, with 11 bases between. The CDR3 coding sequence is TGTGCCAGCAGCTTATTTGGGGGGAGCACTGAAGCTTTCTTT. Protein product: CASSLFGGSTEAFF.

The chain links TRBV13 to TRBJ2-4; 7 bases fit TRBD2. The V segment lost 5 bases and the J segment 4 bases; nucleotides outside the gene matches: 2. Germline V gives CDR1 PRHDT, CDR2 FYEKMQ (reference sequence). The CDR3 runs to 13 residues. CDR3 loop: CASSRTSKNIQYF. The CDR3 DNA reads TGTGCCAGCAGCCGGACTAGTAAAAACATTCAGTACTTC.

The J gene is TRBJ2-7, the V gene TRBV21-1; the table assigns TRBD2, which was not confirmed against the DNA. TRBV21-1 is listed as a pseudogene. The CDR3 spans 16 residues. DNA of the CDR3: TGTGCCAGCCGTCCCGGGACTAGCGGGATTGCCTACGAGCAGTACTTC. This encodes CASRPGTSGIAYEQYF.

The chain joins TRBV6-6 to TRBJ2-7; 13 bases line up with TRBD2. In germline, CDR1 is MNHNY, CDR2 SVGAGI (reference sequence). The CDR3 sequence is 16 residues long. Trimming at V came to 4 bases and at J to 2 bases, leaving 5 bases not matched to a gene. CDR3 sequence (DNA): TGTGCCAGCAGTTGGCTACTAGCGGGAGGGCCCTACGAGCAGTACTTC. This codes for CASSWLLAGGPYEQYF.